The 30 T cell receptor beta chains reported below all come from one sample, sequenced in a study of CD8 T cells in Susac syndrome (dated by TCRdb to about 2019). The method behind the library was the immunoSEQ multiplex PCR assay. RNA was extracted with the RNeasy kit and roughly 0.45 to 1 ug was reverse transcribed using random hexamers. Starting from the raw public reads, TCRdb applied fastp trimming at Q25, assembled clones with MiXCR and retained in-frame beta chains. Every entry covers one CDR3 protein and lists the most common genes and DNA from its rows. The sample yields approximately 300,000 distinct CDR3 sequences; over 75% were counted once. Roughly 0.21% of the sample goes to the ten largest clones. Sequenced: CD8+ T cells from PBMCs. Receptors originate from a human donor with multiple sclerosis.

This clonotype was counted only a few times. The chain joins TRBV4-1 to TRBJ2-7; no clear D gene. V was cut by 0 bases and J by 4 bases, with 10 bases left in between. In germline, CDR1 is MGHRA, CDR2 YSYEKL. The CDR3 totals 14 residues. CDR3: CASSQDPGVYEQYF. The CDR3 bases are TGCGCCAGCAGCCAAGACCCAGGAGTGTACGAGCAGTACTTC.

The CDR3 region is CSVGSWETQYF. As DNA, the CDR3 is TGCAGTGTCGGGAGCTGGGAGACCCAGTACTTC. This sequence joins TRBV20-1 and TRBJ2-5, with D possibly matching TRBD2 (6 bases). The CDR3 is 11 residues long. Germline V CDR1 and CDR2: DFQATT, SNEGSKA (reference sequence). V was clipped by 7 bases and J by 5 bases, with 11 bases between them.

The V gene is TRBV5-4, the J gene TRBJ1-1, with 10 bases matching TRBD1. There are 14 residues in the CDR3. CDR1 and CDR2 from the germline V gene are SGHNT and YYREEE (reference sequence). The V segment lost 4 bases and the J segment 5 bases; nucleotides outside the gene matches: 5. The CDR3 spells CASSAPDRGTEAFF. DNA of the CDR3: TGTGCCAGCAGCGCCCCGGACAGGGGGACTGAAGCTTTCTTT.

The sample holds one count of this clonotype. The chain combines TRBV15 with TRBJ2-2, with 16 bases lining up with TRBD2. This CDR3 spans 18 amino acids. The V segment lost 3 bases and the J segment 8 bases; nucleotides outside the gene matches: 9. CDR1 is LNHNV, CDR2 YYDKDF, per germline (reference sequence). Here the CDR3 reads CATSSLLGLAGGSGELFF. CDR3 nucleotide sequence: TGTGCCACCAGCAGTCTTCTGGGACTAGCGGGAGGGAGTGGGGAGCTGTTTTTT.

This chain links TRBV14 with TRBJ2-7; D gene unclear. There are 15 residues in the CDR3. V was pared by 0 bases and J by 3 bases, with 12 bases between. Germline CDR1 SGHDN, CDR2 FVKESK. CDR3 bases: TGTGCCAGCAGCCAAGAGTCGGCAGCCTACTACGAGCAGTACTTC. Translated, it gives CASSQESAAYYEQYF.

Worth noting for this clonotype: The junction departs from the called germline gene at one end, perhaps through a read error. V is TRBV11-2 and J is TRBJ2-7; 10 nucleotides match TRBD1. This CDR3 spans 11 amino acids. CDR1 and CDR2 from the germline V gene are SGHAT and FQNNGV. In DNA, the CDR3 is TGTGCCAGCAGCTCAACCGGGACAGGGGAGTTC. Translated, it gives CASSSTGTGEF.

This rearrangement joins TRBV7-9 to TRBJ1-3; D is undetermined. Germline V gene lookup returns CDR1 SEHNR and CDR2 FQNEAQ (reference sequence). With 0 bases removed from V and 10 bases from J, the gap between germline ends came to 16 bases. The CDR3 extends over 15 amino acids. The CDR3 bases are TGTGCCAGCAGCTTAGCCGTGGCAGGTGGAGATACCATATATTTT. It specifies CASSLAVAGGDTIYF.

This clonotype was detected only a few times. The V and J genes are TRBV12-3 or TRBV12-4 and TRBJ2-1; D uncertain. V was trimmed by 1 base and J by 6 bases, leaving 7 bases between them. CDR3 length equals 13 residues. CDR3 nucleotides: TGTGCCAGCAGTTTAGGGCTAGTCAATGAGCAGTTCTTC. It encodes CASSLGLVNEQFF.

The chain uses TRBV6-1 and TRBJ2-1, with TRBD2 identical over 11 bases. The CDR3 is 13 amino acids. CDR1 is MNHNS and CDR2 is SASEGT in the germline V gene. V was clipped by 6 bases and J by 6 bases; unmatched bases: 1. The CDR3 nucleotides read TGTGCCAGCAGACTAGCGGGAGCCAATGAGCAGTTCTTC. Translation: CASRLAGANEQFF.

The chain carries TRBV28 and TRBJ2-1; TRBD2 might be the D (6 bases). The CDR3 extends over 14 amino acids. Trimming shortened V by 4 bases and J by 0 bases, and 7 bases separated the two germline ends. Germline values: CDR1 MDHEN, CDR2 SYDVKM. The CDR3 region has the DNA TGTGCCAGCAGTTGGAGGGACTCCTACAATGAGCAGTTCTTC. Translation gives CASSWRDSYNEQFF.

CDR3 loop: CASSQDGTGTTYEQYF. Here the CDR3 DNA reads TGCGCCAGCAGCCAAGACGGGACAGGAACAACCTACGAGCAGTACTTC. The chain joins TRBV4-3 to TRBJ2-7; 8 nucleotides line up with TRBD1. Per germline, CDR1 LGHNA and CDR2 YSLEER. With V trimmed by 0 bases and J by 2 bases, 6 bases remained unmatched. This CDR3 contains 16 residues.

The V gene is TRBV4-3, the J gene TRBJ2-1, with 11 bases lining up with TRBD2. Trimming took 1 base from V and 9 from J; bases not matched to a gene: 8. This CDR3 contains 16 residues. Germline CDR1 and CDR2: LGHNA and YSLEER. The CDR3, as DNA: TGCGCCAGCAGCCAAGTACTAGCGGGAGCTCGGGGTGAGCAGTTCTTC. Translated, it gives CASSQVLAGARGEQFF.

V usage is TRBV13 and J usage is TRBJ2-2; 7 bases align to TRBD1. J lost 7 bases, V lost 1 base, and 6 bases had no gene match. Germline values: CDR1 PRHDT, CDR2 FYEKMQ (reference sequence). The CDR3 is 15 amino acids. Here the CDR3 reads CASSLERGRGGELFF. CDR3 nucleotides: TGTGCCAGCAGCTTAGAAAGGGGGCGCGGCGGGGAGCTGTTTTTT.

The J gene is TRBJ1-5, the V gene TRBV5-6; the D is unclear. The CDR3 extends over 14 amino acids. CDR1 SGHDT and CDR2 YYEEEE come from the germline V gene. Between the trimmed V and J ends, which lost 1 base and 6 bases, there was a span of 11 bases. This chain's CDR3 is CASSLRGSGQPQHF. The CDR3 region has the DNA TGTGCCAGCAGCTTGAGAGGGTCTGGTCAGCCCCAGCATTTT.

V and J are TRBV7-9 and TRBJ1-1; D is perhaps TRBD1 (6 bases). This CDR3 is built from 15 residues. Germline lookup yields CDR1 SEHNR and CDR2 FQNEAQ (reference sequence). Deletions cut 4 bases from V and 4 bases from J, with 16 bases between. In DNA, the CDR3 is TGTGCCAGCAGCTCCCGAACGCAGGGGACCACTGAAGCTTTCTTT. This sequence encodes CASSSRTQGTTEAFF.

This CDR3 is CSVIKAGAGYEQYF. In DNA, the CDR3 is TGCAGCGTAATTAAGGCGGGAGCAGGCTACGAGCAGTACTTC. The V gene is TRBV29-1, the J gene TRBJ2-7, with TRBD2 matching over 7 bases. From germline, CDR1 is SQVTM and CDR2 ANQGSEA. Trimming at V came to 6 bases and at J to 3 bases, leaving 11 bases not matched to a gene. The CDR3 sequence is 14 residues long.

The rearrangement uses TRBV28 and TRBJ2-2; TRBD2 matches at 7 bases. CDR3 length: 16 amino acids. Germline lookup yields CDR1 MDHEN and CDR2 SYDVKM. The junction had 11 bases not matched to a gene; V was cut back by 5 bases and J by 5 bases. The CDR3 sequence is CASSESLAGGTGELFF. In DNA, the CDR3 is TGTGCCAGCAGTGAATCCTTAGCGGGCGGGACCGGGGAGCTGTTTTTT.

As regards this clonotype: The junction departs from the called germline gene at one end, perhaps through a read error. V and J are TRBV29-1 and TRBJ2-1; 12 nucleotides line up with TRBD2. Germline V gene lookup returns CDR1 SQVTM and CDR2 ANQGSEA. CDR3 size: 17 residues. CDR3 residues: CSVEGIGYRLAGVGQFF. In DNA form, the CDR3 reads TGCAGCGTGGAAGGGATAGGGTACCGACTAGCGGGAGTAGGGCAGTTCTTC.

The J gene is TRBJ2-3, the V gene TRBV27, with a possible D match to TRBD1 (6 bases). V was pared by 8 bases and J by 4 bases, with 22 bases between. Germline assignment: CDR1 MNHEY and CDR2 SMNVEV (reference sequence). The CDR3 has 16 amino acids. The CDR3 is CASHLEARGLPDTQYF. DNA for the CDR3: TGTGCCAGCCACCTCGAGGCCAGGGGTTTACCAGATACGCAGTATTTT.

V and J are TRBV10-2 and TRBJ2-7; the D call may be TRBD1 or TRBD2 (6 bases each). Trimming stripped 5 bases from V and 1 base from J, with 21 bases between. This CDR3 has 17 residues. Germline CDR1 is WSHSY and CDR2 is SAAADI. The CDR3 region is CASSYRGAQALSYEQYF. The CDR3 DNA reads TGCGCCAGCAGTTATAGGGGGGCGCAGGCTCTTTCCTACGAGCAGTACTTC.

The CDR3 reads CSVEAENTGELFF. DNA of the CDR3: TGCAGCGTTGAAGCGGAAAACACCGGGGAGCTGTTTTTT. The chain carries TRBV29-1 and TRBJ2-2; D is unclear. V shed 1 base and J shed 2 bases, with 5 bases lying between them. The CDR3 has 13 amino acids. Germline V CDR1 and CDR2: SQVTM, ANQGSEA.

This rearrangement joins TRBV20-1 to TRBJ2-1; 11 bases are shared with TRBD2. The ends lost 4 bases at V and 1 base at J; junction bases unmatched: 9. CDR1 DFQATT and CDR2 SNEGSKA come from the germline V gene (reference sequence). The CDR3 has 17 amino acids. The CDR3 coding sequence is TGCAGTGCTAAGGGACTAGCGGTCAGAAGGTCCTACAATGAGCAGTTCTTC. Amino acid sequence: CSAKGLAVRRSYNEQFF.

The chain uses TRBV7-2 and TRBJ2-7; D might be TRBD1 (6 bases). Deletions cut 0 bases from V and 4 bases from J, with 10 bases between. The CDR3 has 14 residues. The germline gives CDR1 SGHTA, CDR2 FQGNSA. The CDR3 DNA sequence: TGTGCCAGCAGCTTAGCAACAGGGAAATACGAGCAGTACTTC. Translating it yields CASSLATGKYEQYF.

V and J are TRBV28 and TRBJ1-1, with 8 bases fitting TRBD1. V trimming: 5 bases; J trimming: 4 bases; junction bases outside the gene matches: 9. There are 15 residues in the CDR3. The germline V gene encodes CDR1 MDHEN and CDR2 SYDVKM. Written as DNA, the CDR3 is TGTGCCAGCAGTGATCCCGGACAGGGTCCCACTGAAGCTTTCTTT. Amino acid sequence: CASSDPGQGPTEAFF.

V is TRBV13 and J is TRBJ2-1; 11 positions match TRBD2. Germline loops: CDR1 PRHDT, CDR2 FYEKMQ (reference sequence). With 6 bases clipped from V and 4 bases from J, the junction kept 5 bases outside the gene matches. This CDR3 contains 15 residues. Here the CDR3 reads CASRQTSGIYNEQFF. The CDR3 nucleotides are TGTGCCAGCAGGCAGACTAGCGGGATTTACAATGAGCAGTTCTTC.

In nucleotides, the CDR3 is TGTGCCAGCTCAACTACAGTGGGGTCCTACGAGCAGTACTTC. Its translation is CASSTTVGSYEQYF. The chain uses TRBV18 and TRBJ2-7; no clear D gene. Between the trimmed V and J ends, which lost 5 bases and 1 base, there was a span of 12 bases. This CDR3 has 14 residues. Per germline, CDR1 KGHSH and CDR2 LQKENI.

The chain is built from TRBV10-2 and TRBJ1-5; D is uncertain. CDR1 and CDR2 (germline): WSHSY, SAAADI. The CDR3 has 13 amino acids. V was shortened by 3 bases and J by 2 bases, with 5 bases between the two germline ends. The CDR3 coding sequence is TGCGCCAGCAGTGAACGGCGCAATCAGCCCCAGCATTTT. Translated: CASSERRNQPQHF.

The J gene is TRBJ1-1, the V gene TRBV7-9, with a possible D match to TRBD1 (5 bases). The CDR3 is 15 residues long. The V gene lost 5 bases and the J gene lost 4 bases, with 17 bases spanning the gap. The germline gives CDR1 SEHNR, CDR2 FQNEAQ (reference sequence). In nucleotides, the CDR3 is TGTGCCAGCAGCCCGGGACCAGCCGTTGCCACTGAAGCTTTCTTT. This encodes CASSPGPAVATEAFF. Combining the CDR3 with reference TRBV7-9 and TRBJ1-1 gives the whole variable domain DTGVSQNPRHKITKRGQNVTFRCDPISEHNRLYWYRQTLGQGPEFLTYFQNEAQLEKSRLLSDRFSAERPKGSFSTLEIQRTEQGDSAMYLCASSPGPAVATEAFFGQGTRLTVV.

This chain links TRBV7-8 with TRBJ2-7; no definite D call. The CDR3 length is 17 residues. In germline, CDR1 is SGHVS, CDR2 FQNEAQ. With 1 base removed from V and 4 bases from J, the gap between germline ends came to 20 bases. The CDR3 DNA reads as TGTGCCAGCAGCTTAGTTGTCTCTGCGCCCGGTCTATACGAGCAGTACTTC. This codes for CASSLVVSAPGLYEQYF.

V and J are TRBV19 and TRBJ2-1; 11 positions match TRBD2. There are 16 residues in the CDR3. CDR1 and CDR2 (germline): LNHDA, SQIVND (reference sequence). Trimming removed 3 bases from V and 6 bases from J; junction bases left unmatched: 7. The DNA of the CDR3 is TGTGCCAGTAGTATCCCGGGGCTAGCGGGAGGCAATGAGCAGTTCTTC. It encodes CASSIPGLAGGNEQFF.